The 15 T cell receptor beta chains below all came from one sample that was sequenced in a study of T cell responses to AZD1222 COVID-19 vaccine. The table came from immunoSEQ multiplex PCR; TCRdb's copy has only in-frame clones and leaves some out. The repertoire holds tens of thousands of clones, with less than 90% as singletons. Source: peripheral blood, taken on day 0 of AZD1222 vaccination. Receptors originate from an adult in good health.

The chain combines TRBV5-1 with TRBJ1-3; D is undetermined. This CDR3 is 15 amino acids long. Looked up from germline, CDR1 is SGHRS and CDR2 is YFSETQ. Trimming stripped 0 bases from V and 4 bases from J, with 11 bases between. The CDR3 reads CASSLGQADGNTIYF. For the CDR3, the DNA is TGCGCCAGCAGCTTGGGGCAGGCGGACGGAAACACCATATATTTT. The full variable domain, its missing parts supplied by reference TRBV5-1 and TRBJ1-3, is KAGVTQTPRYLIKTRGQQVTLSCSPISGHRSVSWYQQTPGQGLQFLFEYFSETQRNKGNFPGRFSGRQFSNSRSEMNVSTLELGDSALYLCASSLGQADGNTIYFGEGSWLTVV.

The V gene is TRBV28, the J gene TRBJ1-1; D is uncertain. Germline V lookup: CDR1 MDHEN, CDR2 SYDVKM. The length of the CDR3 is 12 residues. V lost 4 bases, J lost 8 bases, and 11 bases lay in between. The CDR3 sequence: CASSSPGREAFF. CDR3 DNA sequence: TGTGCCAGCAGTTCCCCGGGCAGGGAAGCTTTCTTT.

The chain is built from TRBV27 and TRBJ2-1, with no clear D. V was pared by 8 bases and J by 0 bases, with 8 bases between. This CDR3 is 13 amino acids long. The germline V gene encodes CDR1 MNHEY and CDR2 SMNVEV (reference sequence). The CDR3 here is CASGKSSYNEQFF. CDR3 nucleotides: TGTGCCAGCGGTAAGAGCTCCTACAATGAGCAGTTCTTC.

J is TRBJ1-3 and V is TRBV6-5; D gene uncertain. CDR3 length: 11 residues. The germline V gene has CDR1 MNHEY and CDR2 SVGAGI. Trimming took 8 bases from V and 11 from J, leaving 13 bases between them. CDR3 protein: CASSSGGPIYF. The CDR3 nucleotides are TGTGCCAGCTCAAGTGGTGGACCCATATATTTT.

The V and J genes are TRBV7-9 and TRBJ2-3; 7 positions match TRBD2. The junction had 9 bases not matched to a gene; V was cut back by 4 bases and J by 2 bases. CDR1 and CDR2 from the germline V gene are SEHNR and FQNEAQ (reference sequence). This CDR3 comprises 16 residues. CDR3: CASSSLAAGDTDTQYF. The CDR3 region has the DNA TGTGCCAGCAGCTCGTTAGCGGCGGGGGACACAGATACGCAGTATTTT.

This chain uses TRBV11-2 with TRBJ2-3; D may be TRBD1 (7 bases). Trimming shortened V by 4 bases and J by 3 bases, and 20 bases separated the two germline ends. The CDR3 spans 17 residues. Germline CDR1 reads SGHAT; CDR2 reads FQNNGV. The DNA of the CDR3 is TGTGCCAGCAGCTCAATACTGCAGGGGGGAGGTACAGATACGCAGTATTTT. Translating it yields CASSSILQGGGTDTQYF.

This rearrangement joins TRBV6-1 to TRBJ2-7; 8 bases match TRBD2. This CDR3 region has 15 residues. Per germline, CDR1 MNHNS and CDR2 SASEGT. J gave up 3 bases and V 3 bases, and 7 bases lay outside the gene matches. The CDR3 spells CASSEGGRIIYEQYF. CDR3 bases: TGTGCCAGCAGTGAGGGCGGGAGGATCATCTACGAGCAGTACTTC.

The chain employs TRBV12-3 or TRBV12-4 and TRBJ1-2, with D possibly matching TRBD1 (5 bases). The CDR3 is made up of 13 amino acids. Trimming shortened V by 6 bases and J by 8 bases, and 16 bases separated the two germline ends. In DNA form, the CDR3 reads TGTGCCAGCAGCTCCATTCCCAGGGAAGGCTACACCTTC. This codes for CASSSIPREGYTF.

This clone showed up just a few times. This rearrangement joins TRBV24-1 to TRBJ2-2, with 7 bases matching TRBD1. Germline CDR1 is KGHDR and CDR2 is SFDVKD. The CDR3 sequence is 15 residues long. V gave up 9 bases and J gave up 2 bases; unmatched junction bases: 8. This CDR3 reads CATRSTGSNTGELFF. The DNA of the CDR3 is TGTGCCACCCGTTCGACAGGGAGTAACACCGGGGAGCTGTTTTTT.

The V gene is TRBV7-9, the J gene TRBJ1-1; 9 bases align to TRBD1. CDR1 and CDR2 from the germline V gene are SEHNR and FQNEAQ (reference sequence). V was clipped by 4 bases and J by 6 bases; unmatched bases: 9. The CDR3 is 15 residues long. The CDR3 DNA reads TGTGCCAGCAGCTGGCCGGGACAGGGATTGTCTGAAGCTTTCTTT. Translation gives CASSWPGQGLSEAFF.

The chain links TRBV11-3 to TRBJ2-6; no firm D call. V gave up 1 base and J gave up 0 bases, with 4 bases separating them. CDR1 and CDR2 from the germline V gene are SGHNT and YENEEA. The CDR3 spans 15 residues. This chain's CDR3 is CASSLGASGANVLTF. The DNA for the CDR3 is TGTGCCAGCAGCTTAGGCGCCTCTGGGGCCAACGTCCTGACTTTC.

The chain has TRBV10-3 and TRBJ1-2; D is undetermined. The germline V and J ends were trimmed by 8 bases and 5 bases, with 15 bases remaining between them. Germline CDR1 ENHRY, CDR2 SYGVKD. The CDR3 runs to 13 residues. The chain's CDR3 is CAIRGRSFYGYTF. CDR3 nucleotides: TGTGCCATCCGAGGACGGAGCTTTTATGGCTACACCTTC.

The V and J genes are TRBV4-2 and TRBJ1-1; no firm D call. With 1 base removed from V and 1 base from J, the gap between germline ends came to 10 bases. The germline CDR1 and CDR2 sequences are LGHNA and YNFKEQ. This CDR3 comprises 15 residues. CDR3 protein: CASSQGGDWNTEAFF. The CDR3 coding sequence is TGTGCCAGCAGCCAAGGCGGAGACTGGAACACTGAAGCTTTCTTT.

CDR3 residues: CASSLSLGPATQYF. The CDR3 region has the DNA TGTGCCAGCAGCTTAAGTCTTGGCCCAGCCACGCAGTATTTT. The chain couples TRBV7-9 to TRBJ2-3; D call uncertain. The CDR3 has 14 amino acids. Trimming took 2 bases from V and 9 from J, leaving 15 bases between them. Germline V gene data show CDR1 as SEHNR and CDR2 as FQNEAQ (reference sequence).

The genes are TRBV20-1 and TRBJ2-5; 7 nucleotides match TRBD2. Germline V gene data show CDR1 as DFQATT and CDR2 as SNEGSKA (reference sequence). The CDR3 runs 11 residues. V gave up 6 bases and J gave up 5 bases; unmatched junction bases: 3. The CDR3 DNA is TGCAGTGCGTCACTAGCGGAGACCCAGTACTTC. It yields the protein CSASLAETQYF.